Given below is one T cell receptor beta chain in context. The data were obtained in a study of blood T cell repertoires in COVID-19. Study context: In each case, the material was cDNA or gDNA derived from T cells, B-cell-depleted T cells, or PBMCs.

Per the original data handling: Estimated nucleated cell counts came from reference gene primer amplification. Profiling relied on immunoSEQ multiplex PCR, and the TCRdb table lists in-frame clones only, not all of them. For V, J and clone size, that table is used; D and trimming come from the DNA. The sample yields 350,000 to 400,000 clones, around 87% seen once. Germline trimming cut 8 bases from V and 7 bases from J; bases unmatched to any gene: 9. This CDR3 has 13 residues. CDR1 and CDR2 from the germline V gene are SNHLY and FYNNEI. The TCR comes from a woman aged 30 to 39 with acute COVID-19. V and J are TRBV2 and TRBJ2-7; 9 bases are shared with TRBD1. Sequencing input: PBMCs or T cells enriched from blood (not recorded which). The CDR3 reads CASGGQGLREQYF. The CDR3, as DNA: TGTGCCAGCGGGGGACAGGGTTTACGGGAGCAGTACTTC. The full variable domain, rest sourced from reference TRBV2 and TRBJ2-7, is EPEVTQTPSHQVTQMGQEVILRCVPISNHLYFYWYRQILGQKVEFLVSFYNNEISEKSEIFDDQFSVERPDGSNFTLKIRSTKLEDSAMYFCASGGQGLREQYFGPGTRLTVT.